One and the same sample provided the 24 T cell receptor beta chains below, sequenced in a study of Ad26.COV2.S vaccination and SARS-CoV-2 variants. Measured with immunoSEQ multiplex PCR; TCRdb has only the in-frame clones, and not every one. The table includes about 680,000 clones, about 90% detected once. This sample's treatment: over 15 received Ad26.COV2.S at low or high dose, single or two shots; several received placebo; per-sample allocation not given. Specimen acquisition occurred on day 63 following the initial vaccine or placebo injection. Sequenced here: peripheral blood, sampled in a trial of Ad26.COV2.S vaccine versus placebo. The source of these receptors is a person aged 18 to 59 who received the Ad26.COV2.S COVID-19 vaccine or a placebo.

CDR3: CASSQGDSNTGELFF. The DNA for the CDR3 is TGCGCCAGCAGCCAAGGGGACAGTAACACCGGGGAGCTGTTTTTT. The chain uses TRBV4-1 and TRBJ2-2, with 7 bases lining up with TRBD1. Germline V gene sequence: CDR1 MGHRA, CDR2 YSYEKL. CDR3 length: 15 residues. Trimming took 1 base from V and 2 from J; bases not matched to a gene: 1.

This clone has more than one count but fewer than ten. This sequence joins TRBV30 and TRBJ1-5; 10 positions agree with TRBD1. This CDR3 is 15 amino acids long. The ends lost 3 bases at V and 4 bases at J; junction bases unmatched: 6. CDR1 is GTSNPN and CDR2 is SVGIG in the germline V gene (reference sequence). CDR3 region: CAWRAPGQGNQPQHF. Written as DNA, the CDR3 is TGTGCCTGGAGGGCCCCGGGACAGGGGAATCAGCCCCAGCATTTT.

The chain links TRBV5-6 to TRBJ2-6; no clear D. This CDR3 is 15 amino acids long. V lost 0 bases and J 0 bases, leaving 4 bases between the germline ends. The germline V gene encodes CDR1 SGHDT and CDR2 YYEEEE. As DNA, the CDR3 is TGTGCCAGCAGCTTGGGGACCTCTGGGGCCAACGTCCTGACTTTC. Protein sequence: CASSLGTSGANVLTF.

The gene calls are TRBV6-4 and TRBJ1-1; the D is unclear. CDR1 MRHNA and CDR2 SNTAGT come from the germline V gene. V was shortened by 6 bases and J by 0 bases, with 11 bases between the two germline ends. This CDR3 has 14 amino acids. CDR3 loop: CASSAEAMNTEAFF. Written as DNA, the CDR3 is TGTGCCAGCAGCGCCGAAGCCATGAACACTGAAGCTTTCTTT.

The gene calls are TRBV18 and TRBJ1-5; 12 bases map to TRBD1. J lost 6 bases, V lost 2 bases, and 2 bases had no gene match. This CDR3 has 15 amino acids. Germline assignment: CDR1 KGHSH and CDR2 LQKENI. The CDR3 sequence is CASSPGTGGSQPQHF. The DNA for the CDR3 is TGTGCCAGCTCACCAGGGACAGGGGGCAGTCAGCCCCAGCATTTT.

The gene calls are TRBV7-9 and TRBJ2-7; 10 bases agree with TRBD1. V shed 5 bases and J 5 bases; nucleotides not matched to a gene: 3. The CDR3 extends over 13 amino acids. Germline CDR1 is SEHNR and CDR2 is FQNEAQ (reference sequence). CDR3 DNA sequence: TGTGCCAGCAGCCGGACAGGGGGGAACGAGCAGTACTTC. Its protein is CASSRTGGNEQYF.

The V gene is TRBV5-1, the J gene TRBJ2-7, with 7 nucleotides matching TRBD1. After removal of 7 bases from V and 4 bases from J, the junction contained 5 bases not matched to a gene. Germline CDR1 reads SGHRS; CDR2 reads YFSETQ. This CDR3 comprises 12 residues. The CDR3 spells CASRQGDYEQYF. Here the CDR3 DNA reads TGCGCCAGCCGACAGGGAGATTACGAGCAGTACTTC.

The chain is built from TRBV5-5 and TRBJ1-5; D is possibly TRBD1 (6 bases). The CDR3 has 13 amino acids. Deletions cut 4 bases from V and 5 bases from J, with 10 bases between. Germline CDR1 and CDR2: SGHKS and YYEKEE (reference sequence). CDR3 sequence: CASSLTGDQPQHF. The CDR3, as DNA: TGTGCCAGCAGCCTGACAGGAGATCAGCCCCAGCATTTT.

The chain combines TRBV5-8 with TRBJ2-1, with 10 positions matching TRBD1. The CDR3 sequence is 15 residues long. The germline V gene has CDR1 SGHTS and CDR2 YDEGEE. The V and J ends lost 3 bases and 4 bases, in that order; junction bases with no gene match: 4. The DNA for the CDR3 is TGTGCCAGCAGCTACCGGGACAGGGGATACAATGAGCAGTTCTTC. It specifies CASSYRDRGYNEQFF.

CDR3: CASSRGSNTGELFF. The DNA of the CDR3 is TGTGCCAGCTCTCGAGGGAGTAACACCGGGGAGCTGTTTTTT. The chain recombines TRBV7-9 with TRBJ2-2; tentative D call: TRBD2 (5 bases). The germline CDR1 and CDR2 sequences are SEHNR and FQNEAQ (reference sequence). CDR3 length equals 14 residues. Trimming shortened V by 8 bases and J by 2 bases, and 12 bases separated the two germline ends.

For this clone: Other DNA sequences of this sample code for an identical CDR3. The chain recombines TRBV18 with TRBJ2-5; no clear D. Trimming took 3 bases from V and 1 from J, leaving 3 bases between them. Germline values: CDR1 KGHSH, CDR2 LQKENI. This CDR3 comprises 12 residues. The CDR3 nucleotides read TGTGCCAGCTCACCCAGCCAAGAGACCCAGTACTTC. It encodes CASSPSQETQYF.

The chain employs TRBV12-3 or TRBV12-4 and TRBJ1-5; D is undetermined. Between the trimmed V and J ends, which lost 5 bases and 3 bases, there was a span of 8 bases. The CDR3 extends over 13 amino acids. This chain's CDR3 is CASSPDLNQPQHF. CDR3 sequence (DNA): TGTGCCAGCAGTCCGGATCTCAATCAGCCCCAGCATTTT.

The genes are TRBV30 and TRBJ2-3; D not certain. V was clipped by 0 bases and J by 6 bases, with 7 bases between them. The CDR3 spans 12 residues. CDR1 and CDR2 from the germline V gene are GTSNPN and SVGIG (reference sequence). Written as DNA, the CDR3 is TGTGCCTGGAGTGTGATTCCGGATACGCAGTATTTT. Translating gives CAWSVIPDTQYF.

This clone has more than one count but fewer than ten. The rearrangement uses TRBV28 and TRBJ2-1; D call uncertain. Looked up from germline, CDR1 is MDHEN and CDR2 is SYDVKM. Trimming removed 3 bases at V and 4 bases at J, with 7 bases between. The CDR3 length is 13 residues. The CDR3 DNA follows: TGTGCCAGCAGTTTTAGCAGTTACAATGAGCAGTTCTTC. Translating gives CASSFSSYNEQFF.

This clone was counted between two and nine times. V gene TRBV2 combines with J gene TRBJ2-7; TRBD2 might be the D (5 bases). The CDR3 has 12 residues. The ends were cut back, 6 bases at V and 2 bases at J, with 8 bases in the middle. Germline values: CDR1 SNHLY, CDR2 FYNNEI. This CDR3 is CASRPGTYEQYF. The CDR3 bases are TGTGCCAGCAGACCGGGGACCTACGAGCAGTACTTC.

This rearrangement joins TRBV6-5 to TRBJ2-5; 10 bases align to TRBD2. Germline V gives CDR1 MNHEY, CDR2 SVGAGI. The V and J ends lost 11 bases and 5 bases, in that order; junction bases with no gene match: 11. The length of the CDR3 is 14 residues. In nucleotides, the CDR3 is TGTGCCGGGGCCCCGGGACTAGCGTATGAGACCCAGTACTTC. As protein: CAGAPGLAYETQYF.

The V and J genes are TRBV6-6 and TRBJ2-5, with a weak D call TRBD1 (6 bases). Germline assignment: CDR1 MNHNY and CDR2 SVGAGI (reference sequence). Trimming shortened V by 6 bases and J by 5 bases, and 10 bases separated the two germline ends. This CDR3 spans 12 amino acids. CDR3 coding DNA: TGTGCCAGCAGCCAACAGGGCGAGACCCAGTACTTC. Protein product: CASSQQGETQYF.

This clone was detected only a few times. This chain uses TRBV4-1 with TRBJ1-1; tentatively, D is TRBD1 (6 bases). In germline, CDR1 is MGHRA, CDR2 YSYEKL. There are 12 residues in the CDR3. V was cut by 5 bases and J by 11 bases, with 15 bases left in between. CDR3 sequence: CASSAPGAGAFF. CDR3 nucleotides: TGCGCCAGCAGCGCGCCAGGGGCAGGGGCTTTCTTT.

This clone was found once. The chain links TRBV5-8 to TRBJ1-5; a possible D gene is TRBD1 (5 bases). This CDR3 contains 14 residues. Germline CDR1 and CDR2: SGHTS and YDEGEE. V was clipped by 0 bases and J by 4 bases, with 8 bases between them. Here the CDR3 reads CASSLAGRNQPQHF. For the CDR3, the DNA is TGTGCCAGCAGCTTGGCAGGGCGTAATCAGCCCCAGCATTTT.

The rearrangement uses TRBV2 and TRBJ1-2; D might be TRBD1 (5 bases). The CDR3 totals 15 residues. Between the trimmed V and J ends, which lost 5 bases and 5 bases, there was a span of 18 bases. CDR1 is SNHLY, CDR2 FYNNEI, per germline. In DNA form, the CDR3 reads TGTGCCAGCAGTAGGGGAAGGGAGGAACTATATGGCTACACCTTC. It translates to CASSRGREELYGYTF.

The chain couples TRBV6-5 to TRBJ2-7; 7 nucleotides align to TRBD2. This CDR3 has 15 amino acids. Germline V gene data show CDR1 as MNHEY and CDR2 as SVGAGI. V was pared by 0 bases and J by 0 bases, with 2 bases of the junction left unmatched. The CDR3 loop is CASSYSVAGSYEQYF. In DNA form, the CDR3 reads TGTGCCAGCAGTTACTCGGTAGCGGGCTCCTACGAGCAGTACTTC.

The chain uses TRBV4-3 and TRBJ2-2; TRBD2 aligns across 8 bases. Germline-derived CDR1 and CDR2 are LGHNA and YSLEER. The CDR3 extends over 17 amino acids. Trimming at V came to 0 bases and at J to 3 bases, leaving 6 bases not matched to a gene. CDR3 nucleotides: TGCGCCAGCAGCCAAGAACTAAGCGGGGGCTACACCGGGGAGCTGTTTTTT. Translated: CASSQELSGGYTGELFF.

The rearrangement joins TRBV6-2 or TRBV6-3 to TRBJ2-7; 7 bases map to TRBD1. The CDR3 extends over 14 amino acids. Germline assignment: CDR1 MNHEY and CDR2 SVGEGT. With 2 bases clipped from V and 6 bases from J, the junction kept 7 bases outside the gene matches. This CDR3 reads CASSYGTGASEQYF. CDR3 DNA: TGTGCCAGCAGTTACGGAACAGGGGCGAGCGAGCAGTACTTC.

Turning to this clone: This CDR3 is also generated by other DNA sequences in the sample. J is TRBJ2-1 and V is TRBV5-4; D ambiguous. Germline lookup yields CDR1 SGHNT and CDR2 YYREEE (reference sequence). The germline V and J ends were trimmed by 2 bases and 6 bases, with 3 bases remaining between them. The CDR3 runs to 11 residues. The CDR3, as DNA: TGTGCCAGCAGCTTATCCAATGAGCAGTTCTTC. Its protein is CASSLSNEQFF.